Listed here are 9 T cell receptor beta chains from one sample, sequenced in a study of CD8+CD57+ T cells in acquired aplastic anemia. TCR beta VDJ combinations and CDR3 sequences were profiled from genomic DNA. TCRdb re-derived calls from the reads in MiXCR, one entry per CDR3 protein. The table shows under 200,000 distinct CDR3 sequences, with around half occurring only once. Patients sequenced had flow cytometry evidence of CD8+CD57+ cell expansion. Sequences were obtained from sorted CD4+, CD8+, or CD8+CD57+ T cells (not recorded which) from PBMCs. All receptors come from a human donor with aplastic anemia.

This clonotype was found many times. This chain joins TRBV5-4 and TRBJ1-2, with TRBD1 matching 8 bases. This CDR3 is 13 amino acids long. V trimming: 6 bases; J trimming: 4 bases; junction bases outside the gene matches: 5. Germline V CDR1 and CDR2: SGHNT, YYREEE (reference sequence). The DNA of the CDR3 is TGTGCCAGCAACCCTGACAGGGGCTATGGCTACACCTTC. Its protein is CASNPDRGYGYTF.

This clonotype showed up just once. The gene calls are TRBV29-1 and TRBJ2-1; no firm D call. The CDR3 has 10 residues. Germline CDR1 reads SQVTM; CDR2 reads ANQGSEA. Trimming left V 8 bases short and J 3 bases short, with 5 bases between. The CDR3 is CSYIYNEQFF. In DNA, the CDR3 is TGCAGCTACATCTACAATGAGCAGTTCTTC.

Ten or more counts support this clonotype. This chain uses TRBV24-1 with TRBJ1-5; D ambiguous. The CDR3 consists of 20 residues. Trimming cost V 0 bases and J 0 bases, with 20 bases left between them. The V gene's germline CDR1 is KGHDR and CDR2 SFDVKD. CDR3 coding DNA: TGTGCCACCAGTGATTTGCCCCTAACCACCCGGGGTTATAGCAATCAGCCCCAGCATTTT. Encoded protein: CATSDLPLTTRGYSNQPQHF.

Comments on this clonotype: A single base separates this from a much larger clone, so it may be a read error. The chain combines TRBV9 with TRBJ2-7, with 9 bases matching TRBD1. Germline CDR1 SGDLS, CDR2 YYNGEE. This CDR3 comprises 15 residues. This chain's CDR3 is CASSPQQGARYEQCF. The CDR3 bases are TGTGCCAGCAGCCCTCAACAGGGGGCGAGGTACGAGCAGTGCTTC.

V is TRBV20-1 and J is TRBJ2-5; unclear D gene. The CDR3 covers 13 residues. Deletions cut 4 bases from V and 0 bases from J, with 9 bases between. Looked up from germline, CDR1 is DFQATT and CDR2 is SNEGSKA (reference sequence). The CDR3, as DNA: TGCAGTGCTATCGGCCGGGACCAAGAGACCCAGTACTTC. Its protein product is CSAIGRDQETQYF.

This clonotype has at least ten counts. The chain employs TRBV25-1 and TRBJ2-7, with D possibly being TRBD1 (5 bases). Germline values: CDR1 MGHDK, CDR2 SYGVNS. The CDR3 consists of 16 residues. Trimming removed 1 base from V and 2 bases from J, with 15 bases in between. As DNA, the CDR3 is TGTGCCAGCAGTGAATTTGGGGCCAGTTCCCCCTACGAGCAGTACTTC. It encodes CASSEFGASSPYEQYF.

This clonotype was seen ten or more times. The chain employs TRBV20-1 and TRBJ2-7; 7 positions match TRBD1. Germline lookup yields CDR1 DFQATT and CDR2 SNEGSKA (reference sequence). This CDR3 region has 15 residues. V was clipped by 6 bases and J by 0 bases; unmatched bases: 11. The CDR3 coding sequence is TGCAGTGCCTCGAACGGACAGGTCAGCTCCTACGAGCAGTACTTC. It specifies CSASNGQVSSYEQYF.

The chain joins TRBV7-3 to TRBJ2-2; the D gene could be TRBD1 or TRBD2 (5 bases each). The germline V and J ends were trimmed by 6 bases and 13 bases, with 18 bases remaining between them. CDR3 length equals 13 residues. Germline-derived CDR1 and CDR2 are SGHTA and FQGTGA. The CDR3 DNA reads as TGTGCCAGCAGGACATCAGGGACCCGGTGGCTGTTTTTT. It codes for CASRTSGTRWLFF. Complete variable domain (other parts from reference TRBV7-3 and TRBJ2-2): GAGVSQTPSNKVTEKGKYVELRCDPISGHTALYWYRQSLGQGPEFLIYFQGTGAADDSGLPNDRFFAVRPEGSVSTLKIQRTERGDSAVYLCASRTSGTRWLFFGEGSRLTVL.

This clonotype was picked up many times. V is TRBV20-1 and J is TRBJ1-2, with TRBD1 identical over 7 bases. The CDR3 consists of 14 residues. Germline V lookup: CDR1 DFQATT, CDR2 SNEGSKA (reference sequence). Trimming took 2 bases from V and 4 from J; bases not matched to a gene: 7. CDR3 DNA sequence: TGCAGTGCTAGAAGGGACAGCTTAGGCTATGGCTACACCTTC. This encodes CSARRDSLGYGYTF.